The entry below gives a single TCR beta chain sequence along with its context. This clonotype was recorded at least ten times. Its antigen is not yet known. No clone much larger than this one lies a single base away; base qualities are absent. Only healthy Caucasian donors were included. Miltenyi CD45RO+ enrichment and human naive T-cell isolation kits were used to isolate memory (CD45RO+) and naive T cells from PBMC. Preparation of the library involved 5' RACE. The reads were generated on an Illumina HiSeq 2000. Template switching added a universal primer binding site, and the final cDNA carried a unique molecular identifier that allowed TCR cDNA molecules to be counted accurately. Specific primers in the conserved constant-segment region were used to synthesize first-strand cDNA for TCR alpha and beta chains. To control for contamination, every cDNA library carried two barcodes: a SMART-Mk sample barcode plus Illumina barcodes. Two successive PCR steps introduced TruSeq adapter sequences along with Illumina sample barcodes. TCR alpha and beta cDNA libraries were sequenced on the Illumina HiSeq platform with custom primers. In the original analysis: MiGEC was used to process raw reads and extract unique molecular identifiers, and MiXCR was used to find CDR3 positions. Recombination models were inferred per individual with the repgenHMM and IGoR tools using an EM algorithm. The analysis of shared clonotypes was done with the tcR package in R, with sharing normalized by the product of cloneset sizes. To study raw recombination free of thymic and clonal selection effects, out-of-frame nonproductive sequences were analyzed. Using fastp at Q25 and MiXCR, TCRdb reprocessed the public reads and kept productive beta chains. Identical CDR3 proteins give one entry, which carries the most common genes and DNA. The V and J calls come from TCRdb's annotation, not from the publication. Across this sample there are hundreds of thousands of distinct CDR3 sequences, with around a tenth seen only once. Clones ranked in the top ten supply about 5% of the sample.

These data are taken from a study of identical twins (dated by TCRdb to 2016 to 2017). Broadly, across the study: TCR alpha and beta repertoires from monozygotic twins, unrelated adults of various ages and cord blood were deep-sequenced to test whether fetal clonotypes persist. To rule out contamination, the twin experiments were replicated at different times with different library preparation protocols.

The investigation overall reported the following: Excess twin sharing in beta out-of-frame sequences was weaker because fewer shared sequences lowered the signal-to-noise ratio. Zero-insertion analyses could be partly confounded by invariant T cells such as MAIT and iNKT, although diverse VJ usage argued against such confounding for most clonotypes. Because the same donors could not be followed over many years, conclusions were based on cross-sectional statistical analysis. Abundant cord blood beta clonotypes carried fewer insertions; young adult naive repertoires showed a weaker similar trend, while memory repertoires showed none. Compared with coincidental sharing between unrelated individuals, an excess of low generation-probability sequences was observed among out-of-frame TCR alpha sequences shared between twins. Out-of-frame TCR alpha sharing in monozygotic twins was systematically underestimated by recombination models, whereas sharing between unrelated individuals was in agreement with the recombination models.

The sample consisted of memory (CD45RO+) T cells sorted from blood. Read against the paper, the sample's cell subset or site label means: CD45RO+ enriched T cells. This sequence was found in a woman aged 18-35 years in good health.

For the CDR3, the sequence is CASSLGETAYTGELFF. The sequenced DNA: TGTGCCAGCAGCTTAGGGGAGACAGCATACACCGGGGAGCTGTTTTTT. Recombination linked TRBV7-9 to TRBJ2-2; the D gene could be TRBD1 or TRBD2, each one agreeing over 5 bases. Its CDR3 holds 16 amino acids, cysteine through phenylalanine. The CDR3 DNA has 48 bases and is translated from base 1. V drops 1 base and J drops 3 bases, leaving 12 bases in between. CDR1 SEHNR and CDR2 FQNEAQ were looked up in the germline V gene (reference sequence). Supplemented by the reference TRBV7-9 and TRBJ2-2 proteins around the CDR3, the complete variable domain is DTGVSQNPRHKITKRGQNVTFRCDPISEHNRLYWYRQTLGQGPEFLTYFQNEAQLEKSRLLSDRFSAERPKGSFSTLEIQRTEQGDSAMYLCASSLGETAYTGELFFGEGSRLTVL.